The T cell receptor (beta chain) described here comes from a study of OX40 agonist ivuxolimab in advanced cancers. The overall study: In this cohort, patients received ivuxolimab, an agonistic anti-OX40 (CD134) antibody. Dose-escalation subjects each had hepatocellular carcinoma, melanoma, renal cell or head and neck cancer.

Produced via immunoSEQ multiplex PCR; TCRdb's table is partial and in-frame only. The sample lists some 48,000 clones; roughly 78% were seen once. Study-wide results and caveats: The CD4+ and CD8+ T cells in the blood had expanded clonally by week 6 at 0.1 to 3.0 mg/kg.

Germline V gene sequence: CDR1 MNHNS, CDR2 SASEGT. The CDR3 is 14 residues long. The germline V and J ends were trimmed by 0 bases and 5 bases, with 10 bases remaining between them. Individuals having autoimmune disease history or systemic immunosuppression were not enrolled. For this clone: The target antigen is unknown.

This TCR was recovered from an adult with an advanced solid tumor such as melanoma, head and neck, liver or kidney cancer. The material was CD4+ or CD8+ T cells sorted from blood, obtained in a trial of the OX40 agonist ivuxolimab. The J gene is TRBJ1-1, the V gene TRBV6-1; D may be TRBD1 (6 bases). This CDR3 reads CASSEAGGRTEAFF. CDR3 DNA: TGTGCCAGCAGTGAAGCAGGGGGAAGGACTGAAGCTTTCTTT.